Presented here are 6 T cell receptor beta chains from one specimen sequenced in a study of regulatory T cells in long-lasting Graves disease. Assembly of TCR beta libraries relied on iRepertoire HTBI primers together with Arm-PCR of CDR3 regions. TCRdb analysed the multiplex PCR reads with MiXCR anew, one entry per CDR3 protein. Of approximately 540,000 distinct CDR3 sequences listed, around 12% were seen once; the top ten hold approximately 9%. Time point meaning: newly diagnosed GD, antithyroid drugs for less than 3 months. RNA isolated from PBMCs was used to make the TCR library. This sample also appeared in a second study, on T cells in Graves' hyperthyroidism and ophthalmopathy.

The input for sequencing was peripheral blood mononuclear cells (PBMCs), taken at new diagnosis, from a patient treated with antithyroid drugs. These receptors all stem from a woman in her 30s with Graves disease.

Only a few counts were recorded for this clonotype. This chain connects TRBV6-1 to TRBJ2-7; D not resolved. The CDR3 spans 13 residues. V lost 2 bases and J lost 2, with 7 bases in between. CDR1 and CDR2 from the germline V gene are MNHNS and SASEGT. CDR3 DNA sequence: TGTGCCAGCAGTGAAAGCTACGCCTACGAGCAGTACTTC. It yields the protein CASSESYAYEQYF.

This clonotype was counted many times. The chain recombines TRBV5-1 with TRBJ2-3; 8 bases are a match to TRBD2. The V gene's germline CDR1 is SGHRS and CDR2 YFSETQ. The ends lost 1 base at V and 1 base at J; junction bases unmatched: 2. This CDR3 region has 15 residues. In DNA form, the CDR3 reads TGCGCCAGCAGCTTGTTACTAGCGGGCACAGATACGCAGTATTTT. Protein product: CASSLLLAGTDTQYF.

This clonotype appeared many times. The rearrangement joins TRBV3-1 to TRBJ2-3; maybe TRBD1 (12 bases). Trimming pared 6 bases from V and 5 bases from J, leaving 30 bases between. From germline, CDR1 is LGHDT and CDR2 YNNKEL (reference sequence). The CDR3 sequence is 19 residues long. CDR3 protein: CASSGDRGLAGGGEDTQYF. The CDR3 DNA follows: TGTGCCAGCAGTGGGGACAGGGGGCTAGCGGGAGGTGGCGAAGATACGCAGTATTTT.

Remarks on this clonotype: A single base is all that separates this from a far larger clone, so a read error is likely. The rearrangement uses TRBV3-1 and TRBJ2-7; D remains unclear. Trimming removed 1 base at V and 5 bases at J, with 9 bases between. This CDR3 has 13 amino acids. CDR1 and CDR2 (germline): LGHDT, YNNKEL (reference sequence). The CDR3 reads CASSQVLFHEQYF. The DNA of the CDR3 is TGTGCCAGCAGCCAAGTCCTCTTTCACGAGCAGTACTTC.

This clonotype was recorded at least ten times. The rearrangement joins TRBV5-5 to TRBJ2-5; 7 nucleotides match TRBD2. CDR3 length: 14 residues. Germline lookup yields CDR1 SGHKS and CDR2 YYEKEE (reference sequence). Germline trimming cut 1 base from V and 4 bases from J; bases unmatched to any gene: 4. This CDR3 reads CASSLMGGGETQYF. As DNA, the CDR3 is TGTGCCAGCAGCTTGATGGGGGGGGGAGAGACCCAGTACTTC.

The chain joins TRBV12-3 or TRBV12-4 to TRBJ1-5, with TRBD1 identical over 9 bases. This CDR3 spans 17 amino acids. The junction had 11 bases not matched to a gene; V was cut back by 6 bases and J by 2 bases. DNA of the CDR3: TGTGCCAGCAGCACGGACAGGGGTATCTATCGCAATCAGCCCCAGCATTTT. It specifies CASSTDRGIYRNQPQHF.